The TCR beta chain described here comes from a study of PD-1 blockade in classical Hodgkin lymphoma (dated by TCRdb to the early 2020s). In terms of the full investigation: Nivolumab dosing was 3 mg/kg intravenously every 2 weeks, continuing until either disease progression or unacceptable toxicity. To define a peripheral blood immune signature of response to PD-1 blockade in classical Hodgkin lymphoma, the study combined TCR beta sequencing with CyTOF. On the study overall, not on this receptor specifically: CD4+ but not CD8+ TCR diversity rose significantly by C4D1 (p=0.0027 vs p=0.16), most apparent in complete responders (p=0.02). Baseline TCR diversity was reported to be lower in newly diagnosed patients than in healthy donors, and even lower in relapsed/refractory patients. Lower diversity was observed in patients in whom nivolumab was started less than 1 year after ASCT, and these patients were excluded from later analyses so that confounding by immune reconstitution would be avoided. The study was restricted to a single clinical trial cohort, and the causes of repertoire differences, possibly disease activity or prior therapy, were left undefined. Baseline diversity similar to that of newly diagnosed patients was observed in trial patients achieving complete response, whereas significantly lower diversity was observed in partial responders and progressors.

Between the V and J ends, shortened by 3 bases and 5 bases respectively, the junction contains 16 bases. In the germline V gene (reference sequence), CDR1 corresponds to LNHDA and CDR2 to SQIVND. The CDR3 spans 16 residues, from the cysteine through the phenylalanine. Only the CDR3 region is kept as DNA, spanning 48 bases read in frame from base 1. In the case of this clone: The antigen this receptor binds is unknown. Per-base qualities were not stored, and no clone one base away is much larger.

Genomic DNA was isolated using the Qiagen DNeasy kit from unsorted PBMCs as well as from negatively selected CD4+ and CD8+ fractions. TCR beta CDR3 regions were subjected to amplification by immunoSEQ multiplex PCR with primers that anneal to V and J segments. Amplification bias was minimized using a synthetic immune receptor repertoire, and residual bias was removed computationally after sequencing. Per the original workflow: Custom Python scripts were used to quantify repertoire diversity as the Shannon entropy index. Unsorted, CD4+ and CD8+ repertoires were examined separately, except in combined analyses, for which CD4+ and CD8+ sequences were merged in silico. Clonal expansion was defined as a frequency increase of at least 2-fold after treatment compared with C1D1, and clones undetected at baseline were assigned a pseudocount of 0.5. Singleton clones were defined as clones with 0 or 1 copy at C1D1, and non-singleton clones were defined as clones with 2 or more copies. By matching protein sequences in sorted samples from the same patient, clones expanded in unsorted samples were annotated as CD4+, CD8+ or unknown. Wilcoxon tests on paired samples were used to test changes in diversity from C1D1 to C4D1. Not all clones reach the TCRdb copy of this immuneACCESS table, which keeps in-frame sequences only. Checked studies attribute under half of the gap to unresolved V genes and leave the rest unexplained. The DNA was the basis for D and trimming; V, J and clone size are from that table. Recorded for this sample are roughly 50,000 clones; around 90% of them occurred a single time. The ten largest account for over 11% of the sample.

Explained via the paper, the time point label denotes: cycle 4 day 1 (C4D1), after less than 7 weeks of nivolumab. Every trial patient had relapsed following autologous stem cell transplantation, and prior brentuximab vedotin exposure was what differed among cohorts A, B and C. The trial cohort comprised around 60 patients with relapsed/refractory classical Hodgkin lymphoma whose best overall responses were complete response, partial response or progressive disease. Single-agent nivolumab was administered to trial patients in the multi-cohort phase II CheckMate 205 trial. An independent review committee assessed best overall response by applying the 2007 International Working Group response criteria. Trial PBMCs were collected just before the start of nivolumab (C1D1) and during therapy at cycle 2 day 1 and cycle 4 day 1. After peripheral blood was drawn into 8 mL Vacutainer Cell Preparation Tubes, PBMCs were isolated by centrifugation and then cryopreserved.

The receptor chain draws on TRBV19 and TRBJ2-2; TRBD1 is a weak D gene call, 6 bases matching. The sequence was collected from a human donor with classical Hodgkin lymphoma. The sequenced sample was peripheral blood mononuclear cells (PBMCs), obtained before the fourth cycle of nivolumab. The CDR3 corresponds to CASSIKDGQRTGELFF. The DNA sequence is given as TGTGCCAGTAGTATCAAGGACGGACAGAGAACCGGGGAGCTGTTTTTT.